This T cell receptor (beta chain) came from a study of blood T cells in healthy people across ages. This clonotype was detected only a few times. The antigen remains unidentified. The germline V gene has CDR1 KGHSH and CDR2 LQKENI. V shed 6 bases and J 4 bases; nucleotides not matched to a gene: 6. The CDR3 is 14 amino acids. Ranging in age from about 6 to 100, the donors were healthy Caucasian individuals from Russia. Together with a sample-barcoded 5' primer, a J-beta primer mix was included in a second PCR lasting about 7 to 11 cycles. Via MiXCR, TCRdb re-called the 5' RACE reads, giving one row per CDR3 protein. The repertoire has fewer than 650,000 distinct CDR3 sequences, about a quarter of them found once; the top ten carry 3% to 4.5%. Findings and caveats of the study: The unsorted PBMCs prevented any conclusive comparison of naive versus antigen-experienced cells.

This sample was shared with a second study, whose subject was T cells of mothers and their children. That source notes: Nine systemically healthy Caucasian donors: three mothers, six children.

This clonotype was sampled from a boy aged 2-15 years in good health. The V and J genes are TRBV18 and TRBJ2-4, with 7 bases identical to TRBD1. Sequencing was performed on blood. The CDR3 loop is CASSPGTVKNIQYF. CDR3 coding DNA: TGTGCCAGCTCCCCCGGGACAGTTAAAAACATTCAGTACTTC.